Listed here are 22 T cell receptor beta chains from one sample, sequenced in a study of blood T cell repertoires in COVID-19 (dated by TCRdb to about 2020). Receptor libraries were prepared by the immunoSEQ multiplex PCR assay. TCRdb retrieved this table from immuneACCESS and kept in-frame rearrangements only. Not all clones are present; in checked studies, unresolved V genes account for under half, and no reason is known for the remainder. This sample holds some 120,000 clones; around nine tenths were observed only once. The ten largest account for 1.5% to 1.7% of the sample. Sequenced input: peripheral blood. These TCRs come from a human donor in a cohort sampled during active COVID-19.

This chain connects TRBV24-1 to TRBJ2-3, with D possibly matching TRBD2 (6 bases). The CDR3 length is 14 residues. Germline CDR1 is KGHDR and CDR2 is SFDVKD. The germline V and J ends were trimmed by 4 bases and 5 bases, with 12 bases remaining between them. The CDR3 protein is CATSEATSLDTQYF. As DNA, the CDR3 is TGTGCCACCAGTGAGGCTACTAGCTTAGATACGCAGTATTTT.

This clone was counted a single time. The chain couples TRBV27 to TRBJ2-1; 8 positions agree with TRBD2. The CDR3 is 16 amino acids. CDR1 and CDR2 from the germline V gene are MNHEY and SMNVEV (reference sequence). V shed 7 bases, J shed 4 bases, and the junction held 12 bases outside the gene matches. The DNA of the CDR3 is TGTGCCAGCACCAAAAATGGACTAGCTCGGTACAATGAGCAGTTCTTC. This sequence encodes CASTKNGLARYNEQFF.

V gene TRBV18 combines with J gene TRBJ2-1; 8 positions match TRBD2. Per germline, CDR1 KGHSH and CDR2 LQKENI. Unmatched junction bases numbered 3, after V lost 2 bases and J lost 6 bases. CDR3 length: 14 amino acids. CDR3 nucleotides: TGTGCCAGCTCACCAAACCTAGCGGGCAATGAGCAGTTCTTC. This encodes CASSPNLAGNEQFF.

The chain links TRBV7-9 to TRBJ1-6, with D possibly TRBD1 on 6 matching bases. The CDR3 covers 14 residues. Deletions cut 4 bases from V and 6 bases from J, with 10 bases between. Germline V gene sequence: CDR1 SEHNR, CDR2 FQNEAQ (reference sequence). The CDR3 DNA follows: TGTGCCAGCAGCTGGGACACCGCTAATTCACCCCTCCACTTT. Its protein product is CASSWDTANSPLHF.

The chain uses TRBV7-9 and TRBJ2-5; 9 nucleotides line up with TRBD1. There are 16 residues in the CDR3. J gave up 0 bases and V 3 bases, and 5 bases lay outside the gene matches. CDR1 and CDR2 (germline): SEHNR, FQNEAQ (reference sequence). This CDR3 reads CASSFNRGPYQETQYF. The DNA of the CDR3 is TGTGCCAGCAGCTTCAACAGGGGGCCGTACCAAGAGACCCAGTACTTC. The full variable domain, with the rest looked up from reference TRBV7-9 and TRBJ2-5, is DTGVSQNPRHKITKRGQNVTFRCDPISEHNRLYWYRQTLGQGPEFLTYFQNEAQLEKSRLLSDRFSAERPKGSFSTLEIQRTEQGDSAMYLCASSFNRGPYQETQYFGPGTRLLVL.

This rearrangement joins TRBV12-5 to TRBJ1-6, with D possibly being TRBD1 (6 bases). V was shortened by 2 bases and J by 0 bases, with 23 bases between the two germline ends. This CDR3 region has 21 residues. The germline V gene has CDR1 LGHNT and CDR2 FRNRAP. The CDR3 is CASGLPPTGTLVSSYNSPLHF. CDR3 in DNA: TGTGCTAGTGGTTTGCCACCTACCGGGACACTGGTTAGCTCCTATAATTCACCCCTCCACTTT.

This chain links TRBV28 with TRBJ2-5; no clear D. Germline V lookup: CDR1 MDHEN, CDR2 SYDVKM. V lost 3 bases and J lost 1, with 9 bases in between. The CDR3 length is 14 residues. The CDR3 bases are TGTGCCAGCAGTTTCGTGTCTACCCAAGAGACCCAGTACTTC. As protein: CASSFVSTQETQYF.

This chain links TRBV3-1 (or the pseudogene TRBV3-2) with TRBJ2-7, with TRBD2 matching 10 bases. The CDR3 length is 17 residues. The V segment lost 4 bases and the J segment 0 bases; nucleotides outside the gene matches: 9. Germline CDR1 is LGHDT and CDR2 is YNNKEL (reference sequence). The CDR3 DNA reads TGTGCCAGCAGCCTTACCATCAGCGGGAGGGCCTCCTACGAGCAGTACTTC. It yields the protein CASSLTISGRASYEQYF.

This chain joins TRBV30 and TRBJ1-1, with a tentative D call TRBD1 (5 bases). Germline values: CDR1 GTSNPN, CDR2 SVGIG (reference sequence). This CDR3 is built from 10 residues. V was shortened by 3 bases and J by 7 bases, with 6 bases between the two germline ends. In DNA, the CDR3 is TGTGCCTGGAGCCAGGGTGAAGCTTTCTTT. The encoded protein is CAWSQGEAFF.

The chain links TRBV5-5 to TRBJ2-7; the match to TRBD1 covers 7 bases. The CDR3 has 15 amino acids. CDR1 is SGHKS, CDR2 YYEKEE, per germline (reference sequence). V dropped 3 bases and J dropped 7; count of bases not matched to a gene: 13. CDR3 DNA: TGTGCCAGCAGCTGGGGAAGGGGGCGAGAGGCTGAGCAGTACTTC. This encodes CASSWGRGREAEQYF.

The chain employs TRBV27 and TRBJ2-5; possible D gene TRBD2, 5 bases. The CDR3 loop spans 17 amino acids. With 6 bases removed from V and 4 bases from J, the gap between germline ends came to 24 bases. In germline, CDR1 is MNHEY, CDR2 SMNVEV (reference sequence). CDR3 DNA: TGTGCCAGCAGCTGGCGCTACGGACTGAACCAACCAGAGACCCAGTACTTC. Translated: CASSWRYGLNQPETQYF.

This CDR3 reads CASTYLGGQGVKQPQHF. The DNA for the CDR3 is TGTGCCAGCACCTACTTGGGGGGACAGGGGGTTAAACAGCCCCAGCATTTT. The chain recombines TRBV6-4 with TRBJ1-5; TRBD1 agrees at 11 bases. The CDR3 contains 17 residues. Germline loops: CDR1 MRHNA, CDR2 SNTAGT. Trimming at V came to 7 bases and at J to 7 bases, leaving 15 bases not matched to a gene.

The chain links TRBV5-6 to TRBJ2-3, with TRBD2 matching over 9 bases. CDR3 length: 16 residues. Germline CDR1 SGHDT, CDR2 YYEEEE. J lost 4 bases, V lost 0 bases, and 6 bases had no gene match. The CDR3 DNA sequence: TGTGCCAGCAGCTTGGTTCTAGCGGGGATATCAGATACGCAGTATTTT. Protein product: CASSLVLAGISDTQYF.

This chain connects TRBV5-1 to TRBJ2-3; no clear D. Germline V gene data show CDR1 as SGHRS and CDR2 as YFSETQ. V was shortened by 4 bases and J by 1 base, with 7 bases between the two germline ends. This CDR3 spans 13 amino acids. In DNA form, the CDR3 reads TGCGCCAGCAGCCCGGTGGGCACAGATACGCAGTATTTT. This sequence encodes CASSPVGTDTQYF.

The rearrangement links TRBV28 to TRBJ1-1, with TRBD1 matching over 10 bases. Looked up from germline, CDR1 is MDHEN and CDR2 is SYDVKM. The ends lost 6 bases at V and 4 bases at J; junction bases unmatched: 8. This CDR3 is built from 15 residues. The CDR3 here is CASSLGDRGITEAFF. CDR3 DNA: TGTGCCAGCAGCCTGGGGGACAGGGGTATCACTGAAGCTTTCTTT.

V is TRBV11-2 and J is TRBJ1-1; 11 bases match TRBD1. In germline, CDR1 is SGHAT, CDR2 FQNNGV. Trimming took 6 bases from V and 3 from J; bases not matched to a gene: 9. CDR3 length: 16 residues. CDR3 sequence reads: CASRSPGTGGYTEAFF. Here the CDR3 DNA reads TGTGCCAGCAGGAGTCCCGGGACAGGGGGTTACACTGAAGCTTTCTTT.

V gene TRBV9 combines with J gene TRBJ2-5; D is undetermined. The CDR3 consists of 14 residues. V gave up 0 bases and J gave up 0 bases, with 6 bases separating them. Germline lookup yields CDR1 SGDLS and CDR2 YYNGEE. CDR3 residues: CASSVAQNQETQYF. The CDR3 nucleotides are TGTGCCAGCAGCGTAGCGCAGAACCAAGAGACCCAGTACTTC.

The V call is TRBV11-3, the J call TRBJ2-5, with D possibly matching TRBD1 (6 bases). The germline V and J ends were trimmed by 3 bases and 1 base, with 9 bases remaining between them. CDR1 and CDR2 (germline): SGHNT, YENEEA. The CDR3 has 14 amino acids. CDR3 nucleotides: TGTGCCAGCAGCTTGGACAGCACCCAAGAGACCCAGTACTTC. It codes for CASSLDSTQETQYF.

The rearrangement uses TRBV2 and TRBJ2-7, with 10 bases matching TRBD2. This CDR3 is built from 15 residues. Germline CDR1 is SNHLY and CDR2 is FYNNEI. V gave up 4 bases and J gave up 2 bases; unmatched junction bases: 5. The CDR3 sequence: CASSGPGLAPYEQYF. DNA of the CDR3: TGTGCCAGCAGTGGACCGGGACTAGCGCCCTACGAGCAGTACTTC.

The sample holds one count of this clone. The V call is TRBV29-1, the J call TRBJ2-6, with 8 bases matching TRBD2. Looked up from germline, CDR1 is SQVTM and CDR2 is ANQGSEA. The CDR3 is 15 amino acids. The junction had 5 bases not matched to a gene; V was cut back by 7 bases and J by 0 bases. The DNA for the CDR3 is TGCAGCGCCCGGGAGGGTTCCTCTGGGGCCAACGTCCTGACTTTC. This translates into CSAREGSSGANVLTF.

This clone was observed a handful of times. The chain uses TRBV3-1 (or the pseudogene TRBV3-2) and TRBJ2-7; tentative D call: TRBD2 (6 bases). This CDR3 contains 17 residues. Germline V gene lookup returns CDR1 LGHDT and CDR2 YNNKEL (reference sequence). Trimming took 4 bases from V and 0 from J, leaving 19 bases between them. The CDR3 bases are TGTGCCAGCAGCCGCACACGGAGCGGGCGAAGCTCCTACGAGCAGTACTTC. This gives the protein CASSRTRSGRSSYEQYF.

This clone was seen only a few times. The chain uses TRBV19 and TRBJ2-4; no reliable D call. This CDR3 has 19 amino acids. Germline V gene data show CDR1 as LNHDA and CDR2 as SQIVND (reference sequence). Trimming pared 3 bases from V and 1 base from J, leaving 22 bases between. The CDR3 loop reads CASSIIFRAPGLAKNIQYF. Written as DNA, the CDR3 is TGTGCCAGTAGTATTATCTTCCGTGCGCCGGGTCTCGCCAAAAACATTCAGTACTTC.